The subject of this entry is one T cell receptor beta chain. Its specificity is not known. Germline assignment: CDR1 MDHEN and CDR2 SYDVKM. CDR3 length: 16 amino acids. V lost 5 bases and J lost 3; bases outside the gene matches: 8. The data stem from a study of cytomegalovirus exposure and HLA in healthy donors. The study, taken as a whole, reports: The study labeled 150 to 200 TCR beta chains cytomegalovirus-associated. Clusters of TCRs from the first cohort tended to co-occur in the 90 to 150 validation repertoires (as a later analysis found). Rare TCR sequences predominated, though certain public TCRs were found in many donors.

Generated by immunoSEQ multiplex PCR, the TCRdb table keeps only in-frame clones and is missing some. The sample has about 160,000 clones, roughly 83% seen once. The specimen was PBMCs. This clonotype was sampled from a man aged 25 to 40 in good health and CMV-seropositive. The gene calls are TRBV28 and TRBJ1-4; the match to TRBD1 covers 8 bases. This CDR3 is CASSRPQGVPNEKLFF. Written as DNA, the CDR3 is TGTGCCAGCAGTAGACCACAGGGGGTGCCTAATGAAAAACTGTTTTTT.